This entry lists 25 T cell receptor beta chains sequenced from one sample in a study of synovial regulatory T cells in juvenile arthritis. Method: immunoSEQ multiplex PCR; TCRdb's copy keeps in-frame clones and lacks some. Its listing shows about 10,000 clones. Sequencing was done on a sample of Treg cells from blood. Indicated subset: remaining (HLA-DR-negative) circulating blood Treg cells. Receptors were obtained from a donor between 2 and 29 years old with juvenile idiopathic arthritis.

The CDR3 sequence: CASSPPELYEQYF. The genes are TRBV18 and TRBJ2-7; TCRdb returns TRBD2, unconfirmable since there is no DNA. CDR3 length: 13 residues. The DNA is not on file. CDR1 and CDR2 from the germline V gene are KGHSH and LQKENI.

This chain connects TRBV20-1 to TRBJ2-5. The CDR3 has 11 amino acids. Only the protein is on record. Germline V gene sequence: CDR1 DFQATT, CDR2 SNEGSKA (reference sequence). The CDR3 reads CSAGTPETQYF.

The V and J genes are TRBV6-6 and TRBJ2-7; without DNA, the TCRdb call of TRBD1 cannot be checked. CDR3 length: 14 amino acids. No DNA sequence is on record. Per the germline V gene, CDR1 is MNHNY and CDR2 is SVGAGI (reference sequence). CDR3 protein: CATESGTVPYEQYF.

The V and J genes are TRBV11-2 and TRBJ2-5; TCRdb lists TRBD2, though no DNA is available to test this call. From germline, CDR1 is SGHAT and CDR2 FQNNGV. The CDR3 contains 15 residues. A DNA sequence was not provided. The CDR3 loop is CASSLGLAVQETQYF.

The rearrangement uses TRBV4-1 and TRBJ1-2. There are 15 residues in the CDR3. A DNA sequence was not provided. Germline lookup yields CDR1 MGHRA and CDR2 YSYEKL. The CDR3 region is CASSQDQTAFYGYTF.

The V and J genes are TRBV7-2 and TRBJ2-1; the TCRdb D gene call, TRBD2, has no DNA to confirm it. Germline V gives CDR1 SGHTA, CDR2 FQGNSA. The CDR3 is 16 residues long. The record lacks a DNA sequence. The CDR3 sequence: CASRLDGTSGYNEQFF.

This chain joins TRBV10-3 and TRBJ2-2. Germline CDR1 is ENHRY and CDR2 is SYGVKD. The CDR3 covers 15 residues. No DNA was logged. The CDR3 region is CAVTTALGDPGELFF.

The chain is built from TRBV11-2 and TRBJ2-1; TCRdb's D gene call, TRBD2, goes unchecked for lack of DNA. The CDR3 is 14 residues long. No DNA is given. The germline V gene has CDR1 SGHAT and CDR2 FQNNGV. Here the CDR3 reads CASSLSSFYNEQFF. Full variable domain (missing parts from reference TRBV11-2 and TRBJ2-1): EAGVAQSPRYKIIEKRQSVAFWCNPISGHATLYWYQQILGQGPKLLIQFQNNGVVDDSQLPKDRFSAERLKGVDSTLKIQPAKLEDSAVYLCASSLSSFYNEQFFGPGTRLTVL.

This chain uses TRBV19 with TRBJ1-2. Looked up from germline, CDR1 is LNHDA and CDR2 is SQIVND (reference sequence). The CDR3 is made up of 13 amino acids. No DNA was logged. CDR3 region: CASSRRTNYGYTF.

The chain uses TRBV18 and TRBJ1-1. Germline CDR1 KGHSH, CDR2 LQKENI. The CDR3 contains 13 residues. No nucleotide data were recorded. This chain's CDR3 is CASSATERTEAFF.

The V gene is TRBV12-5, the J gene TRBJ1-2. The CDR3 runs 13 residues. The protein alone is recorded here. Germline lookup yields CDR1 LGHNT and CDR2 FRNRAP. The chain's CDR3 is CASGLVGYYGYTF.

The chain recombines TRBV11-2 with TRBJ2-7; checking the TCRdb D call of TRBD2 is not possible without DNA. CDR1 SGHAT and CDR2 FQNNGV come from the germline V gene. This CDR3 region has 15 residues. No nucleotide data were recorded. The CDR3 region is CASSVPGLVPYEQYF.

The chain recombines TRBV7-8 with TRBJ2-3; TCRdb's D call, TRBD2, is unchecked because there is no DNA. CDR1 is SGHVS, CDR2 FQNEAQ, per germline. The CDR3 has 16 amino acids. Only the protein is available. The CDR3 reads CASSSLAGVITDTQYF.

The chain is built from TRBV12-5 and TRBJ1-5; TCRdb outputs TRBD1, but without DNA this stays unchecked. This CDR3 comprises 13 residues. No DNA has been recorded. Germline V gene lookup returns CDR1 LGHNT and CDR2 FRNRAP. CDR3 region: CASGLTGFQPQHF.

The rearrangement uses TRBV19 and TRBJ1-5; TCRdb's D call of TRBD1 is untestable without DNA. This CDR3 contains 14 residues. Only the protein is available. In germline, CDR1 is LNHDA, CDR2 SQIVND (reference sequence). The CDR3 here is CASRESGFNQPQHF.

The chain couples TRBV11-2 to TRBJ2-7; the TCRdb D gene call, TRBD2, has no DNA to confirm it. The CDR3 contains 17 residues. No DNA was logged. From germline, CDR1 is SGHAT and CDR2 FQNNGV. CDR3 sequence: CASSLRLSVLSSYEQYF.

The CDR3 is CASSKDSHGANVLTF. The chain recombines TRBV11-3 with TRBJ2-6; the TRBD1 assignment by TCRdb is unverifiable without DNA. Germline V gene sequence: CDR1 SGHNT, CDR2 YENEEA. The CDR3 covers 15 residues. Nucleotide data are not available.

CDR3 loop: CATDRAYEQYF. The chain joins TRBV6-1 to TRBJ2-7; the D gene TCRdb calls, TRBD1, cannot be checked with no DNA. The length of the CDR3 is 11 residues. The protein alone is recorded here. Germline V gene sequence: CDR1 MNHNS, CDR2 SASEGT.

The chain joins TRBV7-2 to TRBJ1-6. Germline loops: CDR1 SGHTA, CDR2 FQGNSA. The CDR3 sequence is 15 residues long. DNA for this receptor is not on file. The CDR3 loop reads CASSLNRRSNSPLHF. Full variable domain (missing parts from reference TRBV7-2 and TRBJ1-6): GAGVSQSPSNKVTEKGKDVELRCDPISGHTALYWYRQSLGQGLEFLIYFQGNSAPDKSGLPSDRFSAERTGGSVSTLTIQRTQQEDSAVYLCASSLNRRSNSPLHFGNGTRLTVT.

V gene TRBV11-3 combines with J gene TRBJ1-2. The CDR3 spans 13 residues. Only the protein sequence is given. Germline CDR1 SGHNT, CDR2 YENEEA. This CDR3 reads CASSLAIGYGYTF.

CDR3 region: CAWSVLGRIDSPLHF. This sequence joins TRBV30 and TRBJ1-6. CDR1 is GTSNPN and CDR2 is SVGIG in the germline V gene (reference sequence). This CDR3 region has 15 residues. The nucleotide record is missing.

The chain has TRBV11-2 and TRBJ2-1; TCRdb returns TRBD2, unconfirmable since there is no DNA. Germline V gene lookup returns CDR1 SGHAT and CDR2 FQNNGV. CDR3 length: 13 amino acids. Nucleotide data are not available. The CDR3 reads CASSFQSGFGQFF.

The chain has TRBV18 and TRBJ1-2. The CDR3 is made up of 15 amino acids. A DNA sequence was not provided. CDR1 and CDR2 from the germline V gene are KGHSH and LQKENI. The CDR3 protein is CASSPPSAGNYGYTF.

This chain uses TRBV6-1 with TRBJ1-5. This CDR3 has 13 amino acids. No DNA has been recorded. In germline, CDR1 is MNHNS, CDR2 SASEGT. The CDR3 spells CASSDRPRQPQHF.

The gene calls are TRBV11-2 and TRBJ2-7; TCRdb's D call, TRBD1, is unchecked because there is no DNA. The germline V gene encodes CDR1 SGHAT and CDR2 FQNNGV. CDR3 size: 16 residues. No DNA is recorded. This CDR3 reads CASSTTNRGDSYEQYF.